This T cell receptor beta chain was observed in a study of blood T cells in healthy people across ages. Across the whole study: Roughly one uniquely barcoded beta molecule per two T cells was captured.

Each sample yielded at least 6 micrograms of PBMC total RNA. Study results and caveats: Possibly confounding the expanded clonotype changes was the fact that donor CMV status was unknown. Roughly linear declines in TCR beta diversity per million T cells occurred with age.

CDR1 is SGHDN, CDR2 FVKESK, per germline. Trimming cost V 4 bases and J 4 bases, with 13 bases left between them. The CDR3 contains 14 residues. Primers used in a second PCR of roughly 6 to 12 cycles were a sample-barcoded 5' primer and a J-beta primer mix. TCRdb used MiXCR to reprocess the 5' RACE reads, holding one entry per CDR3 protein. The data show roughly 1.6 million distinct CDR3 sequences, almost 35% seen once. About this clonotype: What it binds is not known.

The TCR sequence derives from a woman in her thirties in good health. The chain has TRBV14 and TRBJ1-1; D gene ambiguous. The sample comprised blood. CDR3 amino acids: CASSLRVGVTEAFF. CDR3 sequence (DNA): TGTGCCAGCAGCCTCCGGGTTGGGGTCACTGAAGCTTTCTTT.